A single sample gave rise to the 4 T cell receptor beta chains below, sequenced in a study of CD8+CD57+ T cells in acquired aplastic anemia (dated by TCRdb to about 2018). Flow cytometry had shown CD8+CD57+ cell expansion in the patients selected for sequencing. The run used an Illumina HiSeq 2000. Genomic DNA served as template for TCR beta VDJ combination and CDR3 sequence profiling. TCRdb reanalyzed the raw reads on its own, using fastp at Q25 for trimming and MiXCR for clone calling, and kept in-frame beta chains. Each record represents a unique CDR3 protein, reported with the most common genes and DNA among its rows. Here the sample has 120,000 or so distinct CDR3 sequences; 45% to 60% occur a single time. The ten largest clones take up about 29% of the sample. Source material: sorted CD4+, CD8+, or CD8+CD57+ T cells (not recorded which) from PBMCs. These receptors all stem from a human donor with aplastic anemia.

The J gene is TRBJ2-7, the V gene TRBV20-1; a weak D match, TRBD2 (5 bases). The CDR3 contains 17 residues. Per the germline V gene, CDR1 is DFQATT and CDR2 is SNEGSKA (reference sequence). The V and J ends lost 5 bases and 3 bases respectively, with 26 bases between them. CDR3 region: CSALDSADIVRDYEQYF. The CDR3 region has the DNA TGCAGTGCTCTCGATTCGGCCGACATTGTTCGGGACTACGAGCAGTACTTC.

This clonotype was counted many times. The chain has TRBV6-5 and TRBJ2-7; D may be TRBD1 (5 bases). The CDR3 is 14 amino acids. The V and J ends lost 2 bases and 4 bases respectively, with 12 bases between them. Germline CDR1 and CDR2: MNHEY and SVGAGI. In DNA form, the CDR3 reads TGTGCCAGCAGTTACACCCAGGGCGCTTACGAGCAGTACTTC. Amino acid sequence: CASSYTQGAYEQYF.

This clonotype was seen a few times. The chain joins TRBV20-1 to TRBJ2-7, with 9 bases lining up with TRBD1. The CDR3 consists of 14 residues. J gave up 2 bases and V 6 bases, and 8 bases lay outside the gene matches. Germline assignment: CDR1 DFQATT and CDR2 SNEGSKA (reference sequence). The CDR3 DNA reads TGCAGTGCCAGACTGGGGGACAGGGCCTACGAGCAGTACTTC. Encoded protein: CSARLGDRAYEQYF.

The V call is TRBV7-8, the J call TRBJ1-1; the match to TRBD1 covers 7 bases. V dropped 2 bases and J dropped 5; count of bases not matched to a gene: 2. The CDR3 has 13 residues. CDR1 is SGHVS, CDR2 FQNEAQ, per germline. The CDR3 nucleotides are TGTGCCAGCAGCTTATCGGGACAGACTGAAGCTTTCTTT. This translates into CASSLSGQTEAFF.